This entry lists 15 T cell receptor beta chains sequenced from one sample in a study of blood T cell repertoires in COVID-19. Using immunoSEQ multiplex PCR, the repertoire was profiled, and TCRdb retains in-frame clones only, with some absent. In the table there are about 400,000 clones, 75% to 90% of which are singletons. What was sequenced was peripheral blood. Receptor source: a woman aged 55-70 years with COVID-19, enrolled during active disease.

The rearrangement links TRBV27 to TRBJ2-7, with TRBD1 identical over 9 bases. With V trimmed by 5 bases and J by 5 bases, 10 bases remained unmatched. The CDR3 sequence is 15 residues long. Germline V gene lookup returns CDR1 MNHEY and CDR2 SMNVEV (reference sequence). In nucleotides, the CDR3 is TGTGCCAGCAGTCACGACCGGGACAGGGTCGACGAGCAGTACTTC. It yields the protein CASSHDRDRVDEQYF.

V and J are TRBV5-6 and TRBJ2-2; D possibly corresponds to TRBD1 (6 bases). Germline V CDR1 and CDR2: SGHDT, YYEEEE. Trimming shortened V by 7 bases and J by 4 bases, and 11 bases separated the two germline ends. The length of the CDR3 is 13 residues. In DNA, the CDR3 is TGTGCCAGCGACAGGAGTTCCACCGGGGAGCTGTTTTTT. This gives the protein CASDRSSTGELFF. The variable domain in full, completed from reference TRBV5-6 and TRBJ2-2, reads DAGVTQSPTHLIKTRGQQVTLRCSPKSGHDTVSWYQQALGQGPQFIFQYYEEEERQRGNFPDRFSGHQFPNYSSELNVNALLLGDSALYLCASDRSSTGELFFGEGSRLTVL.

The chain combines TRBV5-1 with TRBJ2-7; 7 positions agree with TRBD1. Trimming removed 5 bases from V and 6 bases from J; junction bases left unmatched: 5. CDR1 SGHRS and CDR2 YFSETQ come from the germline V gene. The CDR3 covers 12 residues. CDR3 nucleotide sequence: TGCGCCAGCAGTAACAGGGGCAGCGAGCAGTACTTC. Its protein is CASSNRGSEQYF.

This clone was counted once. V is TRBV5-1 and J is TRBJ1-6; TRBD1 matches 7 bases. The germline V gene has CDR1 SGHRS and CDR2 YFSETQ. V shed 4 bases, J shed 8 bases, and the junction held 12 bases outside the gene matches. This CDR3 is built from 16 residues. The CDR3 bases are TGCGCCAGCAGCCTACAGGGGCGCAGGTCTGATTCACCCCTCCACTTT. It translates to CASSLQGRRSDSPLHF.

CDR3 sequence (DNA): TGTGCCAGCAGCGTAACAGGGTCTGGGGCCAACGTCCTGACTTTC. As protein: CASSVTGSGANVLTF. The chain links TRBV9 to TRBJ2-6; a weak D match, TRBD1 (6 bases). Trimming removed 1 base at V and 1 base at J, with 6 bases between. Germline V lookup: CDR1 SGDLS, CDR2 YYNGEE. CDR3 length: 15 residues.

The gene calls are TRBV13 and TRBJ1-1; D gene uncertain. Germline V lookup: CDR1 PRHDT, CDR2 FYEKMQ (reference sequence). V dropped 4 bases and J dropped 0 bases, with 6 bases sitting between them. This CDR3 has 13 residues. DNA of the CDR3: TGTGCCAGCAGCTCCCCCGTGAACACTGAAGCTTTCTTT. This gives the protein CASSSPVNTEAFF.

The rearrangement joins TRBV9 to TRBJ1-2, with a tentative D call TRBD1 (6 bases). This CDR3 has 15 residues. The germline V and J ends were trimmed by 2 bases and 1 base, with 12 bases remaining between them. Germline CDR1 and CDR2: SGDLS and YYNGEE. CDR3 region: CASSVGTSLNYGYTF. CDR3 sequence (DNA): TGTGCCAGCAGCGTCGGGACAAGTCTTAACTATGGCTACACCTTC. The variable domain in full, completed from reference TRBV9 and TRBJ1-2, reads DSGVTQTPKHLITATGQRVTLRCSPRSGDLSVYWYQQSLDQGLQFLIQYYNGEERAKGNILERFSAQQFPDLHSELNLSSLELGDSALYFCASSVGTSLNYGYTFGSGTRLTVV.

V gene TRBV12-3 or TRBV12-4 combines with J gene TRBJ2-2; 7 bases map to TRBD1. The CDR3 runs to 13 residues. After removal of 5 bases from V and 8 bases from J, the junction contained 5 bases not matched to a gene. The chain's CDR3 is CASSPGQAGELFF. The CDR3 DNA reads as TGTGCCAGCAGTCCTGGACAGGCTGGGGAGCTGTTTTTT.

This clone was seen once. The chain uses TRBV27 and TRBJ1-5; D gene ambiguous. The ends were cut back, 5 bases at V and 2 bases at J, with 7 bases in the middle. This CDR3 region has 13 residues. From germline, CDR1 is MNHEY and CDR2 SMNVEV (reference sequence). This chain's CDR3 is CASSIGRNQPQHF. In DNA, the CDR3 is TGTGCCAGCAGTATCGGTCGCAATCAGCCCCAGCATTTT.

This clone turned up a few times. The chain employs TRBV6-5 and TRBJ1-6; D ambiguous. Trimming removed 7 bases at V and 4 bases at J, with 5 bases between. There are 12 residues in the CDR3. The germline gives CDR1 MNHEY, CDR2 SVGAGI. CDR3 loop: CASTLYNSPLHF. DNA of the CDR3: TGTGCCAGCACCCTATATAATTCACCCCTCCACTTT.

J is TRBJ2-7 and V is TRBV29-1, with 9 bases lining up with TRBD1. Germline V CDR1 and CDR2: SQVTM, ANQGSEA. This CDR3 region has 14 residues. The V and J ends lost 5 bases and 3 bases, in that order; junction bases with no gene match: 8. The CDR3 loop reads CSVLWTGAGYEQYF. CDR3 nucleotide sequence: TGCAGCGTTTTGTGGACAGGGGCGGGCTACGAGCAGTACTTC.

CDR3 coding DNA: TGTGCCAGCAGCCCGGGGGGCTCCTATAATTCACCCCTCCACTTT. Amino acids: CASSPGGSYNSPLHF. The chain links TRBV9 to TRBJ1-6; a possible D gene is TRBD1 (5 bases). Germline CDR1 is SGDLS and CDR2 is YYNGEE. The CDR3 is 15 residues long. V lost 4 bases, J lost 0 bases, and 8 bases lay in between.

The chain has TRBV6-5 and TRBJ2-7, with 7 bases that match TRBD1. The CDR3 runs to 13 residues. CDR1 is MNHEY and CDR2 is SVGAGI in the germline V gene. Unmatched junction bases numbered 5, after V lost 4 bases and J lost 5 bases. The CDR3 nucleotides are TGTGCCAGCAGTTTCTACAGGGGTAACGAGCAGTACTTC. It codes for CASSFYRGNEQYF.

This chain joins TRBV21-1 and TRBJ2-7; the DNA was not compared with TRBD1, the D call given in the table. TRBV21-1 is labeled a pseudogene. The CDR3 covers 17 residues. CDR3 loop: CASSKDRAGGRAYEQYF. For the CDR3, the DNA is TGTGCCAGCAGCAAAGATCGGGCAGGGGGTCGGGCCTACGAGCAGTACTTC.

The rearrangement joins TRBV6-5 to TRBJ1-2; the match to TRBD1 covers 9 bases. Germline-derived CDR1 and CDR2 are MNHEY and SVGAGI. Trimming cost V 1 base and J 8 bases; bases outside gene matches: 5. The CDR3 spans 14 residues. The CDR3 loop reads CASSYYRGHEGYTF. The CDR3, as DNA: TGTGCCAGCAGTTACTACAGGGGGCATGAAGGCTACACCTTC.